The 31 T cell receptor beta chains listed next were all sequenced from one sample in a study of blood T cells in healthy people across ages. A second PCR, run for roughly 7 to 12 cycles, used a sample-barcoded 5' primer plus a J-beta primer mix. Each CDR3 protein gets one entry after TCRdb re-called the 5' RACE reads with MiXCR. The sample lists around 820,000 distinct CDR3 sequences; just under 25% were seen once. The same sample was also used in a study of T cells of mothers and their children.

Material for sequencing was blood. Receptors originate from a boy younger than 18 in good health.

This clonotype showed up just a few times. This chain uses TRBV7-2 with TRBJ1-2, with D possibly matching TRBD1 (6 bases). The germline CDR1 and CDR2 sequences are SGHTA and FQGNSA. Deletions cut 5 bases from V and 5 bases from J, with 18 bases between. The CDR3 covers 15 residues. This CDR3 reads CASSRGGQTTYGYTF. CDR3 nucleotides: TGTGCCAGCAGCCGGGGAGGACAGACCACATATGGCTACACCTTC.

This clonotype showed up just a few times. One end of the junction fails to match germline, which may point to a read error. J is TRBJ2-7 and V is TRBV20-1, with a possible D match to TRBD1 (8 bases). Germline V gene sequence: CDR1 DFQATT, CDR2 SNEGSKA (reference sequence). The CDR3 covers 16 residues. This CDR3 is CSARRLGQGGTYEQYF. The CDR3 region has the DNA TGCAGTGCTAGACGCTTAGGACAGGGAGGGACCTACGAGCAGTATTTC.

This clonotype appeared a few times. The J gene is TRBJ2-7, the V gene TRBV5-5; D assignment may be TRBD1 or TRBD2 (5 bases each). Trimming took 4 bases from V and 5 from J, leaving 19 bases between them. Looked up from germline, CDR1 is SGHKS and CDR2 is YYEKEE (reference sequence). The CDR3 spans 15 residues. The CDR3 reads CASSPRDVGLNEQYF. The CDR3 nucleotides are TGTGCCAGCAGCCCCCGGGACGTGGGCCTTAACGAGCAGTACTTC.

This clonotype came up many times. J is TRBJ1-3 and V is TRBV28; D gene ambiguous. Trimming removed 8 bases from V and 4 bases from J, with 12 bases in between. Germline V gene lookup returns CDR1 MDHEN and CDR2 SYDVKM. This CDR3 region has 13 residues. The CDR3 sequence is CASLDSGGNTIYF. The CDR3 DNA reads TGTGCCAGCCTAGATTCCGGGGGAAACACCATATATTTT.

This clonotype was seen a handful of times. The DNA for the CDR3 is TGCGCCAGCAGCCAAGTTGGTCCAGGGATGGACTATGGCTACACCTTC. This sequence encodes CASSQVGPGMDYGYTF. The V and J genes are TRBV4-1 and TRBJ1-2, with a weak D call TRBD1 (5 bases). Per germline, CDR1 MGHRA and CDR2 YSYEKL. The CDR3 contains 16 residues. Trimming cost V 1 base and J 3 bases, with 15 bases left between them.

This clonotype showed up just a few times. V usage is TRBV29-1 and J usage is TRBJ1-2; D possibly corresponds to TRBD1 (5 bases). Germline CDR1 is SQVTM and CDR2 is ANQGSEA. There are 14 residues in the CDR3. V lost 2 bases and J 4 bases, leaving 14 bases between the germline ends. The CDR3 DNA reads as TGCAGCGTTGAATTTATGGGAGGGACCTATGGCTACACCTTC. Translating gives CSVEFMGGTYGYTF. The full variable domain, in which reference TRBV29-1 and TRBJ1-2 provide the parts outside the CDR3, is SAVISQKPSRDICQRGTSLTIQCQVDSQVTMMFWYRQQPGQSLTLIATANQGSEATYESGFVIDKFPISRPNLTFSTLTVSNMSPEDSSIYLCSVEFMGGTYGYTFGSGTRLTVV.

This clonotype was picked up a small number of times. This chain uses TRBV7-8 with TRBJ2-6; possibly TRBD2 for D (5 bases). Per germline, CDR1 SGHVS and CDR2 FQNEAQ. With 5 bases removed from V and 3 bases from J, the gap between germline ends came to 8 bases. The CDR3 is made up of 14 amino acids. In nucleotides, the CDR3 is TGTGCCAGCAGCCCGGAGGTTGGGGCCAACGTCCTGACTTTC. Protein: CASSPEVGANVLTF.

This clonotype was counted a few times. The chain has TRBV24-1 and TRBJ2-7, with a tentative D call TRBD1 (5 bases). V dropped 7 bases and J dropped 2 bases, with 11 bases sitting between them. The germline V gene encodes CDR1 KGHDR and CDR2 SFDVKD. The CDR3 has 13 residues. The DNA of the CDR3 is TGTGCCACCAGGGACGACAGTACCTACGAGCAGTACTTC. Translated, it gives CATRDDSTYEQYF.

Notes on this clonotype: Because it lacks the conserved phenylalanine or tryptophan at the end, this CDR3 is likely a read error. Because the CDR3's place on the DNA is in doubt, the DNA is left out and the CDR3 is given as listed by TCRdb. This chain uses TRBV5-1 with TRBJ2-1. The germline V gene has CDR1 SGHRS and CDR2 YFSETQ. Counting both end residues, the CDR3 totals 9 amino acids. The CDR3: CASSWARAV.

CDR3 amino acids: CASSLALGKFEAFF. In nucleotides, the CDR3 is TGTGCCAGCAGCTTAGCGCTCGGTAAATTTGAAGCTTTCTTT. The J gene is TRBJ1-1, the V gene TRBV7-9; no clear D. The germline V gene encodes CDR1 SEHNR and CDR2 FQNEAQ (reference sequence). Trimming stripped 0 bases from V and 7 bases from J, with 12 bases between. CDR3 length: 14 amino acids.

The chain uses TRBV10-3 and TRBJ2-1, with D perhaps assigned TRBD1 or TRBD2 (5 bases each). V lost 3 bases, J lost 5 bases, and 11 bases lay in between. Germline V gives CDR1 ENHRY, CDR2 SYGVKD. The CDR3 is 14 residues long. CDR3 residues: CAISEPGTDNEQFF. CDR3 DNA: TGTGCCATCAGTGAACCGGGGACCGACAATGAGCAGTTCTTC.

This clonotype was found many times. V gene TRBV7-9 combines with J gene TRBJ2-5, with 7 bases aligning to TRBD1. CDR1 is SEHNR and CDR2 is FQNEAQ in the germline V gene (reference sequence). Germline trimming cut 2 bases from V and 4 bases from J; bases unmatched to any gene: 1. CDR3 size: 13 residues. This chain's CDR3 is CASSLNRGETQYF. The CDR3 DNA sequence: TGTGCCAGCAGCTTAAACAGGGGAGAGACCCAGTACTTC.

V and J are TRBV6-1 and TRBJ1-2; no reliable D call. Germline assignment: CDR1 MNHNS and CDR2 SASEGT. The CDR3 has 15 amino acids. V was shortened by 5 bases and J by 1 base, with 14 bases between the two germline ends. The CDR3 loop is CASSRTQENNYGYTF. CDR3 nucleotide sequence: TGTGCCAGCAGTCGCACCCAGGAGAATAACTATGGCTACACCTTC.

The chain combines TRBV29-1 with TRBJ2-1; tentative D call: TRBD2 (6 bases). The CDR3 totals 13 residues. The V end lost 6 bases, the J end lost 10 bases, and 19 bases lay between the germline ends. Germline CDR1 reads SQVTM; CDR2 reads ANQGSEA. The CDR3 nucleotides read TGCAGCGTCCCGGAGGGTAGTCGAATCGAGCAGTTCTTC. Amino acids: CSVPEGSRIEQFF.

The table lists this clonotype with a few counts. The chain links TRBV28 to TRBJ2-5; 14 nucleotides align to TRBD2. The closer fit of TRBJ2-7 to the DNA end suggests the J call may be wrong. Germline-derived CDR1 and CDR2 are MDHEN and SYDVKM. The CDR3 consists of 16 residues. CDR3 residues: CASRIGTSGGSYEQYF. The CDR3 DNA sequence: TGTGCCAGCAGGATAGGGACTAGCGGGGGATCCTACGAGCAGTACTTC.

This clonotype occurred many times. The chain's CDR3 is CASSQTGQETQYF. The CDR3, as DNA: TGTGCCAGCAGTCAGACAGGGCAAGAGACCCAGTACTTC. The chain uses TRBV12-3 or TRBV12-4 and TRBJ2-5; the match to TRBD1 covers 7 bases. With V trimmed by 5 bases and J by 2 bases, 2 bases remained unmatched. The CDR3 sequence is 13 residues long.

The sample holds a few counts of this clonotype. The chain employs TRBV4-3 and TRBJ2-1, with 8 bases aligning to TRBD2. CDR1 is LGHNA and CDR2 is YSLEER in the germline V gene. The junction had 4 bases not matched to a gene; V was cut back by 0 bases and J by 3 bases. The CDR3 is 16 amino acids. This chain's CDR3 is CASSQDRLAIYNEQFF. The CDR3 bases are TGCGCCAGCAGCCAAGATAGACTAGCGATCTACAATGAGCAGTTCTTC.

This clonotype turned up a few times. This chain connects TRBV5-1 to TRBJ2-1; D remains unclear. Trimming took 4 bases from V and 0 from J, leaving 17 bases between them. The length of the CDR3 is 17 residues. Germline CDR1 reads SGHRS; CDR2 reads YFSETQ. The CDR3 DNA is TGCGCCAGCAGCATTTCAAAGGGAATCGGCTCCTACAATGAGCAGTTCTTC. As protein: CASSISKGIGSYNEQFF.

Note on this clonotype: The junction does not match germline at one end; this may be a read error. The rearrangement links TRBV4-1 to TRBJ2-2, with 11 nucleotides matching TRBD2. The CDR3 loop spans 21 amino acids. The germline gives CDR1 MGHRA, CDR2 YSYEKL. CDR3 sequence reads: CASTQRPLSGRAYSDTGELFF. The CDR3 DNA reads TGCGCCAGCACCCAACGCCCCCTTAGCGGGAGGGCCTATAGCGACACCGGGGAGCTGTTTTTT.

The V and J genes are TRBV20-1 and TRBJ2-5; 11 nucleotides agree with TRBD2. The end of the DNA aligns better with TRBJ2-7, so the J call may be wrong. Germline CDR1 DFQATT, CDR2 SNEGSKA (reference sequence). The CDR3 runs 14 residues. The CDR3 loop is CSAPLTSGGYEQYF. The CDR3 nucleotides are TGCAGTGCCCCTCTTACTAGCGGGGGCTACGAGCAGTACTTC.

This clonotype was observed a few times. The rearrangement uses TRBV7-9 and TRBJ2-6; D call uncertain. V lost 1 base and J 1 base, leaving 8 bases between the germline ends. The CDR3 extends over 16 amino acids. CDR1 SEHNR and CDR2 FQNEAQ come from the germline V gene (reference sequence). This chain's CDR3 is CASSLEEYSGANVLTF. CDR3 nucleotides: TGTGCCAGCAGCTTAGAGGAGTATTCTGGGGCCAACGTCCTGACTTTC.

The CDR3 nucleotides read TGTGCCAGCAGCTTAGTGAGGGAATGGGAGACCCAGTACTTC. Residues: CASSLVREWETQYF. V and J are TRBV11-2 and TRBJ2-5, with D perhaps matching TRBD2 (5 bases). Per the germline V gene, CDR1 is SGHAT and CDR2 is FQNNGV. The CDR3 length is 14 residues. Trimming shortened V by 1 base and J by 5 bases, and 11 bases separated the two germline ends.

This clonotype occurred a few times. V usage is TRBV20-1 and J usage is TRBJ1-1; D uncertain. CDR1 and CDR2 (germline): DFQATT, SNEGSKA (reference sequence). This CDR3 region has 15 residues. V shed 1 base and J shed 4 bases, with 16 bases lying between them. The CDR3: CSARGADVVGTEAFF. CDR3 bases: TGCAGTGCTAGAGGGGCGGATGTTGTGGGCACTGAAGCTTTCTTT.

The CDR3: CASSEGGQGNYGYTF. CDR3 in DNA: TGTGCCAGCAGCGAAGGGGGACAGGGGAACTATGGCTACACCTTC. The chain uses TRBV7-9 and TRBJ1-2; TRBD1 agrees at 10 bases. This CDR3 spans 15 amino acids. Germline CDR1 reads SEHNR; CDR2 reads FQNEAQ (reference sequence). V was clipped by 5 bases and J by 2 bases; unmatched bases: 5.

The chain is built from TRBV29-1 and TRBJ1-3; TRBD1 matches 9 bases. The germline V gene has CDR1 SQVTM and CDR2 ANQGSEA. After removal of 4 bases from V and 4 bases from J, the junction contained 8 bases not matched to a gene. The CDR3 extends over 15 amino acids. The CDR3 protein is CSVASTGGLGNTIYF. The CDR3 bases are TGCAGCGTTGCGAGTACAGGGGGCTTGGGAAACACCATATATTTT.

The sample holds a few counts of this clonotype. The V and J genes are TRBV4-3 and TRBJ2-1; TRBD2 matches at 8 bases. This CDR3 has 17 amino acids. The germline V gene encodes CDR1 LGHNA and CDR2 YSLEER. The J segment lost 0 bases and the V segment lost 4 bases, leaving 8 bases of the junction unmatched. Here the CDR3 DNA reads TGCGCCAGCAGCCGATACACCACTAGCGGCTCCTACAATGAGCAGTTCTTC. This translates into CASSRYTTSGSYNEQFF.

The gene calls are TRBV13 and TRBJ2-1, with 9 bases that match TRBD1. V dropped 5 bases and J dropped 9; count of bases not matched to a gene: 8. The CDR3 has 14 residues. CDR1 and CDR2 (germline): PRHDT, FYEKMQ (reference sequence). DNA of the CDR3: TGTGCCAGCAGCCCGCGGGACAGGGTTTTTGAGCAGTTCTTC. Translated, it gives CASSPRDRVFEQFF.

J is TRBJ1-1 and V is TRBV6-2 or TRBV6-3, with TRBD1 matching 7 bases. The ends lost 8 bases at V and 0 bases at J; junction bases unmatched: 3. Germline V CDR1 and CDR2: MNHEY, SVGEGT. This CDR3 has 13 amino acids. The CDR3 is CASGDRLNTEAFF. The CDR3 coding sequence is TGTGCCAGCGGGGACAGACTGAACACTGAAGCTTTCTTT.

This clonotype showed up just a few times. This sequence joins TRBV6-1 and TRBJ2-6; TRBD2 might be the D (6 bases). Germline V gene lookup returns CDR1 MNHNS and CDR2 SASEGT. The CDR3 extends over 17 amino acids. V shed 5 bases and J shed 0 bases, with 14 bases lying between them. Written as DNA, the CDR3 is TGTGCCAGCAGTCGTGGGACTCCCAGCTCTGGGGCCAACGTCCTGACTTTC. Its protein product is CASSRGTPSSGANVLTF.

In its sample, this clonotype was seen a few times. The genes are TRBV9 and TRBJ2-1; D gene ambiguous. CDR1 and CDR2 from the germline V gene are SGDLS and YYNGEE. V lost 4 bases, J lost 5 bases, and 13 bases lay in between. The CDR3 is made up of 14 amino acids. CDR3 nucleotide sequence: TGTGCCAGCAGCCACTTGGGCATTAACAATGAGCAGTTCTTC. This encodes CASSHLGINNEQFF. Full variable domain (rest looked up from reference TRBV9 and TRBJ2-1): DSGVTQTPKHLITATGQRVTLRCSPRSGDLSVYWYQQSLDQGLQFLIQYYNGEERAKGNILERFSAQQFPDLHSELNLSSLELGDSALYFCASSHLGINNEQFFGPGTRLTVL.

This clonotype has more than one count but fewer than ten. V and J are TRBV15 and TRBJ2-5, with D uncertain. CDR1 is LNHNV, CDR2 YYDKDF, per germline (reference sequence). The length of the CDR3 is 12 residues. V lost 3 bases and J 5 bases, leaving 7 bases between the germline ends. The CDR3 sequence is CATSSGYETQYF. CDR3 in DNA: TGTGCCACCAGCAGTGGATACGAGACCCAGTACTTC.